Included here is one TCR beta chain sequence, with context. The entry originates in a study of shared clonotypes between healthy human individuals. Germline V CDR1 and CDR2: MNHEY, SVGAGI. Trimming shortened V by 2 bases and J by 8 bases, and 18 bases separated the two germline ends. CDR3 length: 15 amino acids. It was at deep level that the assay was run. The assay was immunoSEQ multiplex PCR, and TCRdb's table has in-frame clones only and misses some. The repertoire has some 2.1 million clones, 90% to 95% of them found once; the top ten carry 0.13%. The sample comprised naive CD4+ T cells sorted from blood. Sample subset: CD45RA+ positively selected. The receptor was isolated from a man between 18 and 35 years old in good health. The gene calls are TRBV6-5 and TRBJ2-5; possible D gene TRBD2, 7 bases. This CDR3 is CASSYGGGRQSTQYF. In DNA, the CDR3 is TGTGCCAGCAGTTACGGCGGGGGCCGCCAAAGCACCCAGTACTTC.